This entry lists 5 T cell receptor beta chains sequenced from one sample in a study of human thymus T cells. Clones were sequenced by immunoSEQ multiplex PCR, and TCRdb holds only the in-frame ones, with some missing. The sample yields just over 45,000 clones, roughly 94% seen once. The sequenced sample was blood. The receptors originated from a girl less than two years old with a congenital heart defect but otherwise immunologically healthy.

The genes are TRBV6-5 and TRBJ2-7; D is possibly TRBD2 (6 bases). The V end was cut by 2 bases, the J end by 3 bases, with 11 bases between. There are 14 residues in the CDR3. Germline V CDR1 and CDR2: MNHEY, SVGAGI. This chain's CDR3 is CASSYGAGFYEQYF. CDR3 sequence (DNA): TGTGCCAGCAGTTACGGGGCGGGGTTCTACGAGCAGTACTTC.

V usage is TRBV5-1 and J usage is TRBJ2-7, with TRBD2 matching 9 bases. After removal of 4 bases from V and 0 bases from J, the junction contained 5 bases not matched to a gene. This CDR3 has 15 amino acids. In germline, CDR1 is SGHRS, CDR2 YFSETQ. CDR3: CASSLSGSLSYEQYF. As DNA, the CDR3 is TGCGCCAGCAGCCTTAGCGGGAGCCTCTCCTACGAGCAGTACTTC.

The chain employs TRBV4-3 and TRBJ2-1; D is possibly TRBD1 (6 bases). Per the germline V gene, CDR1 is LGHNA and CDR2 is YSLEER. The germline V and J ends were trimmed by 1 base and 0 bases, with 22 bases remaining between them. The CDR3 covers 20 residues. The CDR3 protein is CASSQVYFRRGKGSYNEQFF. The CDR3 region has the DNA TGCGCCAGCAGCCAAGTTTATTTTCGCAGGGGAAAAGGCTCCTACAATGAGCAGTTCTTC.

The genes are TRBV2 and TRBJ1-1; D unresolved. The CDR3 runs to 13 residues. Germline CDR1 is SNHLY and CDR2 is FYNNEI. The germline V and J ends were trimmed by 6 bases and 5 bases, with 13 bases remaining between them. In nucleotides, the CDR3 is TGTGCCAGCAGGGCCCAAACTGGGACTGAAGCTTTCTTT. It codes for CASRAQTGTEAFF.

The chain links TRBV11-2 to TRBJ2-1; D gene uncertain. The germline V gene encodes CDR1 SGHAT and CDR2 FQNNGV. The CDR3 is made up of 15 amino acids. V was cut by 0 bases and J by 4 bases, with 10 bases left in between. DNA of the CDR3: TGTGCCAGCAGCTTAGATTTGCTCCCGTACAATGAGCAGTTCTTC. Its protein is CASSLDLLPYNEQFF.